The clone carrying this T cell receptor (beta chain) was detected a few times. The antigen is unknown. The data were taken from a study of beta chain features in type 1 diabetes. Reverse transcription of all isolated RNA meant that expressed TCRB transcripts were sequenced. Assay used: immunoSEQ multiplex PCR; TCRdb lists only in-frame clones, some missing. The repertoire holds around 100,000 clones, with 28% as singletons. Study-wide points: Shortening that was moderate but significant affected the TCRB CDR3s of Type 1 diabetes patients in all four CD4+ subsets. An over-representation of cells with high TCR expression could result from cDNA sequencing.

CDR1 is SNHLY and CDR2 is FYNNEI in the germline V gene. The CDR3 is made up of 16 amino acids. V gave up 6 bases and J gave up 4 bases; unmatched junction bases: 9. The chain recombines TRBV2 with TRBJ1-2; 12 bases are a match to TRBD1. The receptor comes from a woman under 30 with type 1 diabetes. Sequences were obtained from central memory CD4+ T cells from blood. The CDR3 DNA reads as TGTGCCAGCAGGGGGACAGGGGGCCTGTTCAGCTATGGCTACACCTTC. Protein product: CASRGTGGLFSYGYTF. The variable domain in full, with the rest retrieved from reference TRBV2 and TRBJ1-2, is EPEVTQTPSHQVTQMGQEVILRCVPISNHLYFYWYRQILGQKVEFLVSFYNNEISEKSEIFDDQFSVERPDGSNFTLKIRSTKLEDSAMYFCASRGTGGLFSYGYTFGSGTRLTVV.